These 22 T cell receptor beta chains share one sample of origin, sequenced in a study of vaccination effects on CD4 cells after COVID-19. ViraFEST assay sequencing came after antigen-specific CD4+ T cells were expanded with viral peptide pools. CD4+ T cells were isolated after around 10 days of culture. The healthy vaccine recipients, who had no prior SARS-CoV-2 infection, showed negative nucleocapsid antibodies. The data were produced by immunoSEQ multiplex PCR, yet TCRdb's version contains in-frame clones alone and is incomplete. The table has some 24,000 clones, 76% seen once. These TCRs' antigens remain unknown. The source material was CD4+ T cells from PBMCs cultured with HCoV-NL63 spike peptides, sampled before COVID-19 vaccination. Source of these receptors: a human donor who received a COVID-19 vaccine.

The chain joins TRBV5-1 to TRBJ2-7; 8 bases map to TRBD2. The CDR3 covers 15 residues. The J segment lost 2 bases and the V segment lost 5 bases, leaving 9 bases of the junction unmatched. Germline CDR1 reads SGHRS; CDR2 reads YFSETQ. CDR3 sequence (DNA): TGCGCCAGCAGACCAAAAGCGGGGGAAACCTACGAGCAGTACTTC. It yields the protein CASRPKAGETYEQYF.

The chain employs TRBV19 and TRBJ2-7; 7 nucleotides align to TRBD1. Germline V gene sequence: CDR1 LNHDA, CDR2 SQIVND (reference sequence). This CDR3 comprises 16 residues. Trimming took 3 bases from V and 3 from J; bases not matched to a gene: 11. In DNA form, the CDR3 reads TGTGCCAGTAGTATTAGGTCGGACAGGCCGGTCTACGAGCAGTACTTC. Translated, it gives CASSIRSDRPVYEQYF.

The rearrangement uses TRBV4-2 and TRBJ2-3, with no clear D. Germline assignment: CDR1 LGHNA and CDR2 YNFKEQ. V was cut by 1 base and J by 0 bases, with 14 bases left in between. CDR3 length equals 17 residues. The CDR3 sequence: CASSQGFTASSTDTQYF. Here the CDR3 DNA reads TGTGCCAGCAGCCAAGGTTTTACAGCCTCTAGCACAGATACGCAGTATTTT.

This sequence joins TRBV7-9 and TRBJ2-1; D uncertain. Germline V CDR1 and CDR2: SEHNR, FQNEAQ (reference sequence). Trimming cost V 3 bases and J 6 bases, with 9 bases left between them. This CDR3 region has 13 residues. The CDR3 nucleotides read TGTGCCAGCAGCTTCGCCAGGACCAATGAGCAGTTCTTC. This codes for CASSFARTNEQFF.

This chain links TRBV18 with TRBJ2-1, with D hard to call. The germline gives CDR1 KGHSH, CDR2 LQKENI. The CDR3 runs to 13 residues. V dropped 6 bases and J dropped 4 bases, with 10 bases sitting between them. The CDR3 DNA reads TGTGCCAGCTCTCTGGCTAGATACAATGAGCAGTTCTTC. Protein product: CASSLARYNEQFF.

As to this clone: Other DNA sequences from this sample encode an identical CDR3 as well. This chain links TRBV5-1 with TRBJ1-5; no clear D gene. The CDR3 has 14 residues. V dropped 0 bases and J dropped 1 base, with 5 bases sitting between them. Germline V gene sequence: CDR1 SGHRS, CDR2 YFSETQ. Written as DNA, the CDR3 is TGCGCCAGCAGCTTGGACGGAAGCAATCAGCCCCAGCATTTT. Amino acid sequence: CASSLDGSNQPQHF.

This chain uses TRBV5-8 with TRBJ2-2, with no clear D. Germline V gene sequence: CDR1 SGHTS, CDR2 YDEGEE. V gave up 0 bases and J gave up 5 bases, with 11 bases separating them. The CDR3 is made up of 15 amino acids. The CDR3 sequence: CASSLEGLRTGELFF. CDR3 DNA sequence: TGTGCCAGCAGCTTGGAGGGATTACGTACCGGGGAGCTGTTTTTT.

V gene TRBV25-1 combines with J gene TRBJ2-7; D possibly uses TRBD1 or TRBD2 (5 bases each). With 2 bases removed from V and 5 bases from J, the gap between germline ends came to 10 bases. This CDR3 comprises 13 residues. Germline values: CDR1 MGHDK, CDR2 SYGVNS. DNA of the CDR3: TGTGCCAGCAGTGAAATTAGGGGAGACGAGCAGTACTTC. Translated, it gives CASSEIRGDEQYF.

Sample share makes this clone medium-sized. This sequence joins TRBV4-1 and TRBJ2-7, with D uncertain. Trimming stripped 1 base from V and 0 bases from J, with 13 bases between. Germline V gives CDR1 MGHRA, CDR2 YSYEKL. The CDR3 extends over 16 amino acids. The CDR3 loop reads CASSQGTLSYSYEQYF. The CDR3 nucleotides are TGCGCCAGCAGCCAAGGTACGCTCAGCTACTCCTACGAGCAGTACTTC.

The CDR3 DNA follows: TGTGCCAGCAGCCAAGACCTCTCCGAAAAACTGTTTTTT. Encoded protein: CASSQDLSEKLFF. The V call is TRBV4-2, the J call TRBJ1-4; D is ambiguous. V was clipped by 0 bases and J by 8 bases, with 7 bases between them. This CDR3 comprises 13 residues. In germline, CDR1 is LGHNA, CDR2 YNFKEQ.

This clone was recorded a few times. The V and J genes are TRBV11-2 and TRBJ2-3, with D perhaps TRBD2 (6 bases). V lost 5 bases and J lost 0, with 12 bases in between. The germline gives CDR1 SGHAT, CDR2 FQNNGV. The CDR3 spans 15 residues. The CDR3 coding sequence is TGTGCCAGCAGCCCCGGCGGGACTAGCACAGATACGCAGTATTTT. This sequence encodes CASSPGGTSTDTQYF. The complete variable domain, with remaining parts taken from reference TRBV11-2 and TRBJ2-3, reads EAGVAQSPRYKIIEKRQSVAFWCNPISGHATLYWYQQILGQGPKLLIQFQNNGVVDDSQLPKDRFSAERLKGVDSTLKIQPAKLEDSAVYLCASSPGGTSTDTQYFGPGTRLTVL.

The gene calls are TRBV25-1 and TRBJ1-1; D unclear. The CDR3 loop spans 13 amino acids. Deletions cut 3 bases from V and 4 bases from J, with 9 bases between. Germline CDR1 MGHDK, CDR2 SYGVNS. This CDR3 is CASSEGRGTEAFF. Here the CDR3 DNA reads TGTGCCAGCAGTGAGGGCCGCGGCACTGAAGCTTTCTTT.

The V gene is TRBV5-1, the J gene TRBJ2-5; 8 bases line up with TRBD2. With V trimmed by 4 bases and J by 2 bases, 13 bases remained unmatched. From germline, CDR1 is SGHRS and CDR2 YFSETQ. The CDR3 is made up of 17 amino acids. CDR3 amino acids: CASSPGARGALQETQYF. Here the CDR3 DNA reads TGCGCCAGCAGCCCCGGGGCGCGGGGGGCTCTACAAGAGACCCAGTACTTC.

The J gene is TRBJ2-5, the V gene TRBV30; D is unclear. The germline CDR1 and CDR2 sequences are GTSNPN and SVGIG (reference sequence). Trimming cost V 4 bases and J 1 base, with 10 bases left between them. This CDR3 is 13 amino acids long. CDR3 sequence reads: CAWNRAAQETQYF. In nucleotides, the CDR3 is TGTGCCTGGAATCGGGCAGCCCAAGAGACCCAGTACTTC. Full variable domain (missing parts from reference TRBV30 and TRBJ2-5): SQTIHQWPATLVQPVGSPLSLECTVEGTSNPNLYWYRQAAGRGLQLLFYSVGIGQISSEVPQNLSASRPQDRQFILSSKKLLLSDSGFYLCAWNRAAQETQYFGPGTRLLVL.

Comment on this clone: Germline is not matched at one junction end, which may reflect a read error. The V call is TRBV18, the J call TRBJ2-2; D call uncertain. The CDR3 covers 15 residues. Germline assignment: CDR1 KGHSH and CDR2 LQKENI. CDR3 DNA sequence: TGTGCTAGCTCACCTGCCACGCCGGACACCGGGGAGCTGTTTTTT. It yields the protein CASSPATPDTGELFF. The complete variable domain, with remaining parts taken from reference TRBV18 and TRBJ2-2, reads NAGVMQNPRHLVRRRGQEARLRCSPMKGHSHVYWYRQLPEEGLKFMVYLQKENIIDESGMPKERFSAEFPKEGPSILRIQQVVRGDSAAYFCASSPATPDTGELFFGEGSRLTVL.

Written as DNA, the CDR3 is TGTGCCAACAGACAGGGGGTGGCTGAAGCTTTCTTT. It yields the protein CANRQGVAEAFF. The chain recombines TRBV10-3 with TRBJ1-1, with 9 bases aligning to TRBD1. The CDR3 is made up of 12 amino acids. Germline trimming cut 10 bases from V and 6 bases from J; bases unmatched to any gene: 6. Germline V gives CDR1 ENHRY, CDR2 SYGVKD.

This clone was observed a single time. The chain combines TRBV19 with TRBJ2-7; 10 bases are shared with TRBD2. V dropped 4 bases and J dropped 0; count of bases not matched to a gene: 6. Germline V lookup: CDR1 LNHDA, CDR2 SQIVND (reference sequence). There are 16 residues in the CDR3. CDR3 protein: CASSTPSGGVSYEQYF. Written as DNA, the CDR3 is TGTGCCAGTAGTACCCCTAGCGGGGGAGTCTCCTACGAGCAGTACTTC.

This clone was observed once. This chain connects TRBV6-5 to TRBJ2-3, with unresolved D. CDR1 is MNHEY and CDR2 is SVGAGI in the germline V gene. This CDR3 contains 15 residues. V lost 6 bases and J 2 bases, leaving 15 bases between the germline ends. The CDR3 nucleotides are TGTGCCAGCAGCCCGGCGTTGGGCAACACAGATACGCAGTATTTT. This sequence encodes CASSPALGNTDTQYF.

V and J are TRBV11-1 and TRBJ2-5; 7 bases map to TRBD2. Germline CDR1 SGHAT, CDR2 FQDESV (reference sequence). The CDR3 consists of 13 residues. The V and J ends lost 3 bases and 5 bases, in that order; junction bases with no gene match: 3. The CDR3 spells CASSFGGRETQYF. The CDR3 coding sequence is TGTGCCAGCAGCTTCGGGGGGAGGGAGACCCAGTACTTC.

The chain couples TRBV2 to TRBJ2-5, with D maybe TRBD2 (6 bases). The CDR3 spans 17 residues. V was trimmed by 3 bases and J by 3 bases, leaving 20 bases between them. Germline CDR1 reads SNHLY; CDR2 reads FYNNEI. Written as DNA, the CDR3 is TGTGCCAGCAGTGAGGGAGGTAGACTAAATGTAGAAGAGACCCAGTACTTC. This gives the protein CASSEGGRLNVEETQYF.

This chain uses TRBV30 with TRBJ1-3; D is unclear. Trimming took 5 bases from V and 0 from J, leaving 5 bases between them. Germline V CDR1 and CDR2: GTSNPN, SVGIG (reference sequence). The CDR3 has 12 residues. CDR3 in amino acids: CAWPSSGNTIYF. In DNA, the CDR3 is TGTGCCTGGCCGTCCTCTGGAAACACCATATATTTT.

The chain couples TRBV6-2 or TRBV6-3 to TRBJ2-7; 11 positions agree with TRBD2. With 6 bases clipped from V and 0 bases from J, the junction kept 13 bases outside the gene matches. CDR3 length: 18 amino acids. Germline assignment: CDR1 MNHEY and CDR2 SVGEGT. CDR3: CASSPEASGGPSSYEQYF. In DNA, the CDR3 is TGTGCCAGCAGCCCAGAGGCTAGCGGGGGGCCGAGCTCCTACGAGCAGTACTTC.